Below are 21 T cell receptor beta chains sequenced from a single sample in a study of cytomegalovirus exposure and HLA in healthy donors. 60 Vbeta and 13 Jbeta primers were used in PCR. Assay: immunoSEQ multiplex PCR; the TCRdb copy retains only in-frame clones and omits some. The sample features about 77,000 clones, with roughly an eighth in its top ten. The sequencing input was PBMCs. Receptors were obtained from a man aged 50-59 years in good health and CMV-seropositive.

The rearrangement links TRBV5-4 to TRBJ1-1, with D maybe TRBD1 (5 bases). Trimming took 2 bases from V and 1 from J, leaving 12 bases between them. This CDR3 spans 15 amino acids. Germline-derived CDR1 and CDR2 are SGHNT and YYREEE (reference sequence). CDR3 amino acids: CASSFARQTNTEAFF. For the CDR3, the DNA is TGTGCCAGCAGCTTTGCGAGACAGACGAACACTGAAGCTTTCTTT. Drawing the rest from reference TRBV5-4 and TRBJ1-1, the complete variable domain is ETGVTQSPTHLIKTRGQQVTLRCSSQSGHNTVSWYQQALGQGPQFIFQYYREEENGRGNFPPRFSGLQFPNYSSELNVNALELDDSALYLCASSFARQTNTEAFFGQGTRLTVV.

CDR3 protein: CASSFRDQETQYF. The CDR3 coding sequence is TGTGCCAGCAGTTTCCGGGACCAAGAGACCCAGTACTTC. This chain links TRBV27 with TRBJ2-5; D is unresolved. V lost 3 bases to trimming and J lost 0 bases, with 5 bases between them. There are 13 residues in the CDR3. Germline loops: CDR1 MNHEY, CDR2 SMNVEV (reference sequence).

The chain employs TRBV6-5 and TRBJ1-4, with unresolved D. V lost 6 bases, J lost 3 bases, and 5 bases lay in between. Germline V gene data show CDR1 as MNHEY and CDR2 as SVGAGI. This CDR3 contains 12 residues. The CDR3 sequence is CASRQSNEKLFF. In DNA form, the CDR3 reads TGTGCCAGCAGACAGTCTAATGAAAAACTGTTTTTT.

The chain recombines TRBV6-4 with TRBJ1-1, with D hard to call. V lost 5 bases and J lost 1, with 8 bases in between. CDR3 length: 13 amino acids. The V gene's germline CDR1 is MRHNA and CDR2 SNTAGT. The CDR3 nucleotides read TGTGCCAGCAGTCGGGAGGAGAACACTGAAGCTTTCTTT. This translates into CASSREENTEAFF.

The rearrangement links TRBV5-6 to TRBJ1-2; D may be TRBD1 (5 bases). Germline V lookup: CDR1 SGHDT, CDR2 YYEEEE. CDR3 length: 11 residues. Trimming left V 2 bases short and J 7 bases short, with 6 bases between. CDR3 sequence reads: CASSLQAGYTF. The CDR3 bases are TGTGCCAGCAGCTTACAGGCTGGCTACACCTTC.

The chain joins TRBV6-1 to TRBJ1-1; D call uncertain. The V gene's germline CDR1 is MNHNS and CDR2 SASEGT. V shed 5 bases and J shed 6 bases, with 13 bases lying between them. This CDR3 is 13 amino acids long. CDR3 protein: CASSHRTGAEAFF. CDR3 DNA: TGTGCCAGCAGTCACCGGACCGGGGCTGAAGCTTTCTTT.

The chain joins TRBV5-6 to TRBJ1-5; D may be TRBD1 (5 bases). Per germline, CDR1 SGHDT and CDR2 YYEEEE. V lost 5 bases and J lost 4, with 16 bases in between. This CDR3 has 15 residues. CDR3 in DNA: TGTGCCAGCAGTCGGGGAGGGGCCCGTAATCAGCCCCAGCATTTT. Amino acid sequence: CASSRGGARNQPQHF.

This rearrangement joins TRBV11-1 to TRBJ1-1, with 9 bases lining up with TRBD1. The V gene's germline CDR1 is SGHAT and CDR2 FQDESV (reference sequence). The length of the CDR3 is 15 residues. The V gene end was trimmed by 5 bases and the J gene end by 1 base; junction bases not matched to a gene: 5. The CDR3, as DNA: TGTGCCAGCAGCCTAGGACAGGGGAGGAACACTGAAGCTTTCTTT. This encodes CASSLGQGRNTEAFF.

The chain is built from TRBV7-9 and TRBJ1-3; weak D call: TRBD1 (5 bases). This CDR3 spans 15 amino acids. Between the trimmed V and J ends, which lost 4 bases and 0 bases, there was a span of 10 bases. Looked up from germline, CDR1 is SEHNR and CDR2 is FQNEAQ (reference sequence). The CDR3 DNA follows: TGTGCCAGCAGCTCCCTTAGGGGCTCTGGAAACACCATATATTTT. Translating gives CASSSLRGSGNTIYF.

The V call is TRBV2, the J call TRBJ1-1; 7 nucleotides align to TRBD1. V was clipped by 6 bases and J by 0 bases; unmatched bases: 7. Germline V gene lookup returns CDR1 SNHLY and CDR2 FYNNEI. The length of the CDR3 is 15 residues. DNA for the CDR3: TGTGCCAGCAGGGGGGACAGTTACTTGAACACTGAAGCTTTCTTT. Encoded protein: CASRGDSYLNTEAFF.

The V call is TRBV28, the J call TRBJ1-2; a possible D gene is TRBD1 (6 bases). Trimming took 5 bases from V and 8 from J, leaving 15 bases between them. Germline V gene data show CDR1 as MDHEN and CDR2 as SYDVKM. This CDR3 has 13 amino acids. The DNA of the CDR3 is TGTGCCAGCAGTAGACCCCAGGGGAAGGGCTACACCTTC. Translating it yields CASSRPQGKGYTF.

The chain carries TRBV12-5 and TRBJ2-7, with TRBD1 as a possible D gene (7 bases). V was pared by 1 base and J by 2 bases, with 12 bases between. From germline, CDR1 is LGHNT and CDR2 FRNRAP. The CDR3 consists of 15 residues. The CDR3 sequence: CASGLGQGGTYEQYF. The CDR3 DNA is TGTGCTAGTGGTTTGGGGCAGGGGGGAACCTACGAGCAGTACTTC.

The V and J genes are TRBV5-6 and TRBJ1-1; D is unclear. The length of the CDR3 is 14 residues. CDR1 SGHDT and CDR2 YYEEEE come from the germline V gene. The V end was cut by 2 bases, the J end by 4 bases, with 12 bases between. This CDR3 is CASSLGTLGTEAFF. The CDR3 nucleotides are TGTGCCAGCAGCTTAGGCACTCTAGGCACTGAAGCTTTCTTT.

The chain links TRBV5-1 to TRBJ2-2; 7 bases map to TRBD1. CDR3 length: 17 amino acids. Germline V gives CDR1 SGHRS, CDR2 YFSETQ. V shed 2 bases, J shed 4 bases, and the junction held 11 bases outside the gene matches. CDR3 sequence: CASSLVQGDGGTGELFF. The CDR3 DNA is TGCGCCAGCAGCTTAGTTCAGGGGGATGGAGGCACCGGGGAGCTGTTTTTT. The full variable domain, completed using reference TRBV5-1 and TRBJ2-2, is KAGVTQTPRYLIKTRGQQVTLSCSPISGHRSVSWYQQTPGQGLQFLFEYFSETQRNKGNFPGRFSGRQFSNSRSEMNVSTLELGDSALYLCASSLVQGDGGTGELFFGEGSRLTVL.

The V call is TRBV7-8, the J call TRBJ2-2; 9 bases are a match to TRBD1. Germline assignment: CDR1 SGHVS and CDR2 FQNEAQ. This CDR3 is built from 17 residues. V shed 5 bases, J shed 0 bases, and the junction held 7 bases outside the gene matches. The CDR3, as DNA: TGTGCCAGCAGCGGACGGGACAGGGCCTCGAACACCGGGGAGCTGTTTTTT. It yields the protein CASSGRDRASNTGELFF.

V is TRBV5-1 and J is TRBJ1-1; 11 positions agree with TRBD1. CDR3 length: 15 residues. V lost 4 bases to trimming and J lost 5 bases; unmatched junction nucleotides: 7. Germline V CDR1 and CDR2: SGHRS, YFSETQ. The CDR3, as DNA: TGCGCCAGCAGCGGCGGACAGGGGGCGAGGACTGAAGCTTTCTTT. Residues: CASSGGQGARTEAFF.

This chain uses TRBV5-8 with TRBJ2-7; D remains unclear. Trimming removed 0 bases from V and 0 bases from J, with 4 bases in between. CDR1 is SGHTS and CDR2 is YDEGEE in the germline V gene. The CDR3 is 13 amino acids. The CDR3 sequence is CASSLGSSYEQYF. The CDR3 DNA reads TGTGCCAGCAGCTTGGGGAGCTCCTACGAGCAGTACTTC.

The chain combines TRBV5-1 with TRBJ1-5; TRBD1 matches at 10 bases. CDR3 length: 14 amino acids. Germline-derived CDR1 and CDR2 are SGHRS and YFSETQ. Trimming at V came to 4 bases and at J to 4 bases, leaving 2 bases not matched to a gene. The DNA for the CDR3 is TGCGCCAGCAGCCCGGACAGGGGGAATCAGCCCCAGCATTTT. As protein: CASSPDRGNQPQHF.

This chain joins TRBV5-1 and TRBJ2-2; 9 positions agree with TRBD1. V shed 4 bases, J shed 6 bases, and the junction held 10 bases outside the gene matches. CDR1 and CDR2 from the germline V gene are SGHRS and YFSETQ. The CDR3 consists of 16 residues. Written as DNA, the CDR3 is TGCGCCAGCAGCCCAGACAGGGGGGGAGTGGCCGGGGAGCTGTTTTTT. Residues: CASSPDRGGVAGELFF.

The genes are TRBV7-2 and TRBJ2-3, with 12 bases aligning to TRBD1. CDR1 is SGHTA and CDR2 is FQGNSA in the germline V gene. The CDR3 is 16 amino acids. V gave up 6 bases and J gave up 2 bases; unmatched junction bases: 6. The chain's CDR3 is CASRRGTGGVTDTQYF. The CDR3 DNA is TGTGCCAGCAGACGGGGGACAGGGGGCGTCACAGATACGCAGTATTTT.

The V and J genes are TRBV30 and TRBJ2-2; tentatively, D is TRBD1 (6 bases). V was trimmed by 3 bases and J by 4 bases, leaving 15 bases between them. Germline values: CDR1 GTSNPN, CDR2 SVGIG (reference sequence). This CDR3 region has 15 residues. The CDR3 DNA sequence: TGTGCCTGGAGCGGCAGGGGCGCAGGCACCGGGGAGCTGTTTTTT. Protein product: CAWSGRGAGTGELFF.